These 17 T cell receptor beta chains came from one sample sequenced in a study of blood T cells in healthy people across ages. For the second PCR, which ran for about 6 to 11 cycles, a sample-barcoded 5' primer and a J-beta primer mix were used. TCRdb re-called the 5' RACE reads through MiXCR, storing one row per CDR3 protein. Altogether around 650,000 distinct CDR3 sequences are present, about 30% being singletons, with the ten largest covering over 15%. Sequencing was carried out using blood. The receptors come from an elderly woman in good health.

The V call is TRBV18, the J call TRBJ1-1, with TRBD1 matching over 7 bases. CDR1 and CDR2 from the germline V gene are KGHSH and LQKENI. CDR3 length: 16 residues. The junction had 7 bases not matched to a gene; V was cut back by 2 bases and J by 1 base. The CDR3 protein is CASSPDRARRNTEAFF. The CDR3 DNA reads TGTGCCAGCTCACCAGACAGGGCAAGGAGGAACACTGAAGCTTTCTTT.

This clonotype was recorded at least ten times. The rearrangement uses TRBV10-3 and TRBJ2-7; TRBD1 or TRBD2 may be the D gene (6 bases each). The CDR3 extends over 15 amino acids. Germline V gene lookup returns CDR1 ENHRY and CDR2 SYGVKD. The ends were cut back, 3 bases at V and 0 bases at J, with 12 bases in the middle. CDR3 protein: CAISDRGASSYEQYF. The CDR3 DNA follows: TGTGCCATCAGTGATAGGGGGGCGAGCTCCTACGAGCAGTACTTC.

On this clonotype: Just one base apart from a much larger clone, this may be a read error. J is TRBJ1-1 and V is TRBV29-1; TRBD1 is a possible D gene (6 bases). The CDR3 is 13 amino acids. Germline CDR1 and CDR2: SQVTM and ANQGSEA. CDR3: CSVGQVSYTGAFF. In nucleotides, the CDR3 is TGCAGCGTTGGACAGGTGTCGTACACTGGAGCTTTCTTT.

The chain carries TRBV7-2 and TRBJ1-2; D uncertain. This CDR3 comprises 14 residues. Germline CDR1 SGHTA, CDR2 FQGNSA. The V and J ends lost 1 base and 3 bases respectively, with 9 bases between them. CDR3 region: CASSLVARDYGYTF. The CDR3, as DNA: TGTGCCAGCAGCTTAGTCGCCCGGGACTATGGCTACACCTTC.

The chain recombines TRBV30 with TRBJ1-1; D perhaps matches TRBD1 (6 bases). Trimming stripped 5 bases from V and 0 bases from J, with 7 bases between. Germline loops: CDR1 GTSNPN, CDR2 SVGIG (reference sequence). CDR3 length: 12 amino acids. The CDR3 sequence: CAWGQMNTEAFF. In nucleotides, the CDR3 is TGTGCCTGGGGACAGATGAACACTGAAGCTTTCTTT.

This clonotype was seen repeatedly, ten times or more. V is TRBV7-2 and J is TRBJ2-4; D gene unclear. The germline V gene encodes CDR1 SGHTA and CDR2 FQGNSA. This CDR3 contains 17 residues. V dropped 2 bases and J dropped 0 bases, with 14 bases sitting between them. The CDR3 is CASSLPRTDLAKNIQYF. The CDR3 bases are TGTGCCAGCAGCTTACCAAGGACGGATCTAGCCAAAAACATTCAGTACTTC.

At least ten counts were recorded for this clonotype. The chain uses TRBV9 and TRBJ1-2, with D possibly TRBD1 on 5 matching bases. Germline CDR1 reads SGDLS; CDR2 reads YYNGEE. The length of the CDR3 is 14 residues. The V end was cut by 0 bases, the J end by 5 bases, with 11 bases between. CDR3 bases: TGTGCCAGCAGCGTAGATGCAGGGCGGTATGGCTACACCTTC. It yields the protein CASSVDAGRYGYTF.

This clonotype has ten or more counts. This chain's CDR3 is CASSSGLGTDTQYF. The CDR3 DNA reads TGTGCCAGCAGCTCGGGACTGGGCACAGATACGCAGTATTTT. The rearrangement uses TRBV7-9 and TRBJ2-3; maybe TRBD2 (6 bases). Germline V gene data show CDR1 as SEHNR and CDR2 as FQNEAQ (reference sequence). This CDR3 is 14 amino acids long. V shed 4 bases and J shed 1 base, with 9 bases lying between them.

This clonotype was observed many times. The chain has TRBV20-1 and TRBJ1-1, with 9 nucleotides matching TRBD1. Germline-derived CDR1 and CDR2 are DFQATT and SNEGSKA (reference sequence). CDR3 length: 15 amino acids. V lost 3 bases to trimming and J lost 1 base; unmatched junction nucleotides: 6. The CDR3 spells CSARATGQGNTEAFF. The CDR3 DNA reads TGCAGTGCTAGGGCGACGGGACAGGGGAACACTGAAGCTTTCTTT.

This clonotype occurred many times. The chain couples TRBV28 to TRBJ2-5; TRBD2 might be the D (7 bases). Germline CDR1 reads MDHEN; CDR2 reads SYDVKM. The CDR3 spans 13 residues. Trimming removed 4 bases from V and 7 bases from J, with 13 bases in between. CDR3 bases: TGTGCCAGCAGTTCCGGGGGGCGGGGGACCCAGTACTTC. Translating gives CASSSGGRGTQYF. The full variable domain, rest sourced from reference TRBV28 and TRBJ2-5, is DVKVTQSSRYLVKRTGEKVFLECVQDMDHENMFWYRQDPGLGLRLIYFSYDVKMKEKGDIPEGYSVSREKKERFSLILESASTNQTSMYLCASSSGGRGTQYFGPGTRLLVL.

With regard to this clonotype: A clone one base away is much larger, so this may be a read error. The chain has TRBV7-9 and TRBJ2-7, with D perhaps TRBD2 (6 bases). The CDR3 contains 15 residues. The V and J ends lost 5 bases and 0 bases respectively, with 14 bases between them. CDR1 and CDR2 from the germline V gene are SEHNR and FQNEAQ (reference sequence). The CDR3 here is CASSQRWGVSYEQYF. The CDR3 nucleotides are TGTGCCAGCAGCCAAAGGTGGGGGGTCTCCTACGAGCAGTACTTC.

This clonotype was seen a handful of times. A read error may be the cause here, since a much bigger clone is one base away. This rearrangement joins TRBV9 to TRBJ2-3; TRBD1 matches at 7 bases. The CDR3 extends over 15 amino acids. Germline loops: CDR1 SGDLS, CDR2 YYNGEE. The V and J ends lost 3 bases and 0 bases, in that order; junction bases with no gene match: 4. The CDR3 loop is CASSATGPSTDTQYF. The CDR3 coding sequence is TGTGCCAGCAGCGCGACAGGGCCTAGCACAGATACGCAGTATTTT.

About this clonotype itself: A read error is possible here, since a much larger clone lies one base away. This chain connects TRBV7-2 to TRBJ1-2; D remains unclear. This CDR3 spans 15 amino acids. V dropped 0 bases and J dropped 4 bases, with 12 bases sitting between them. CDR1 is SGHTA and CDR2 is FQGNSA in the germline V gene. The CDR3 nucleotides read TGTGCCAGCAGCTTAGCATTCAGGAGTGGCTATGGCTACACCTTC. This translates into CASSLAFRSGYGYTF.

In its sample, this clonotype was seen once. The rearrangement joins TRBV30 to TRBJ2-5, with D tentatively TRBD2 (6 bases). Between the trimmed V and J ends, which lost 4 bases and 5 bases, there was a span of 14 bases. Germline assignment: CDR1 GTSNPN and CDR2 SVGIG (reference sequence). The CDR3 sequence is 13 residues long. The CDR3 loop reads CAWTIGGLETQYF. Here the CDR3 DNA reads TGTGCCTGGACCATCGGGGGTTTGGAGACCCAGTACTTC. The full variable domain, in which reference TRBV30 and TRBJ2-5 provide the parts outside the CDR3, is SQTIHQWPATLVQPVGSPLSLECTVEGTSNPNLYWYRQAAGRGLQLLFYSVGIGQISSEVPQNLSASRPQDRQFILSSKKLLLSDSGFYLCAWTIGGLETQYFGPGTRLLVL.

Turning to this clonotype: This could be a read error, since a much larger clone is one nucleotide away. The chain links TRBV30 to TRBJ2-5; TRBD1 aligns across 7 bases. Gene TRBJ2-1 matches the end of the DNA better, so the J call may be wrong. The length of the CDR3 is 13 residues. Germline V gene sequence: CDR1 GTSNPN, CDR2 SVGIG (reference sequence). The CDR3 protein is CAWSGTAQETQFF. The CDR3 DNA sequence: TGTGCCTGGAGCGGGACAGCTCAAGAGACCCAGTTCTTC.

This clonotype was seen more than once but under ten times. Just one base apart from a much larger clone, this may be a read error. The CDR3 DNA reads TGTGCCACCAGCAGAGATCGAGGGACAGGCATCTACAATGAGCAGTACTTC. Encoded protein: CATSRDRGTGIYNEQYF. The chain combines TRBV15 with TRBJ2-7; 8 nucleotides align to TRBD1. The CDR3 is 17 amino acids. The germline gives CDR1 LNHNV, CDR2 YYDKDF (reference sequence). V shed 0 bases and J 7 bases; nucleotides not matched to a gene: 14.

This clonotype was picked up many times. The CDR3 region is CASSSDRGLLSYEQYF. The CDR3 DNA sequence: TGTGCCAGCAGTTCGGACAGGGGATTACTCTCCTACGAGCAGTACTTC. The rearrangement links TRBV6-2 or TRBV6-3 to TRBJ2-7; 9 bases agree with TRBD1. The germline gives CDR1 MNHEY, CDR2 SVGEGT. This CDR3 has 16 residues. Trimming at V came to 4 bases and at J to 0 bases, leaving 7 bases not matched to a gene.